Listed here are 3 T cell receptor beta chains from one sample, sequenced in a study of liver allograft versus peripheral blood T cells. As for the study in general: Hepatic allograft T cell receptor repertoires were evaluated relative to those present in recipients' peripheral blood.

Each CDR3 protein gets one entry after TCRdb re-called the reads with MiXCR. The top ten hold 58% of the sample, which has approximately 7,000 distinct CDR3 sequences, roughly 20% seen once. The receptors come from a human patient who had a liver transplant. Some T cells may arise from the graft donor.

This clonotype was seen repeatedly, ten times or more. The V and J genes are TRBV19 and TRBJ1-2; 7 bases are a match to TRBD1. With 7 bases clipped from V and 0 bases from J, the junction kept 11 bases outside the gene matches. The germline V gene encodes CDR1 LNHDA and CDR2 SQIVND (reference sequence). The CDR3 sequence is 16 residues long. The CDR3 is CASTHPGQETNYGYTF. CDR3 sequence (DNA): TGTGCCAGTACCCACCCAGGACAGGAAACTAACTATGGCTACACCTTC.

This clonotype is classed as medium-sized. V gene TRBV29-1 combines with J gene TRBJ1-3; D remains ambiguous. Trimming removed 1 base from V and 0 bases from J, with 22 bases in between. The CDR3 totals 19 residues. Germline loops: CDR1 SQVTM, CDR2 ANQGSEA. CDR3 residues: CSVEVGPSLPVSSGNTIYF. The CDR3, as DNA: TGCAGCGTTGAAGTGGGCCCATCCCTCCCGGTTTCCTCTGGAAACACCATATATTTT.

In its sample, this clonotype was seen many times. The chain joins TRBV5-4 to TRBJ1-2; D perhaps matches TRBD1 (6 bases). The V end was cut by 4 bases, the J end by 6 bases, with 19 bases between. The germline gives CDR1 SGHNT, CDR2 YYREEE (reference sequence). The CDR3 runs 15 residues. The CDR3 DNA is TGTGCCAGCAGCAACTCCGGGACACTTGAGAATGGCTACACCTTC. Its translation is CASSNSGTLENGYTF.